One sample yielded the 20 T cell receptor beta chains listed below, sequenced in a study of radiation and T cells in renal cell carcinoma. The table came from immunoSEQ multiplex PCR; TCRdb's copy has only in-frame clones and leaves some out. The repertoire holds about 100,000 clones, with approximately 80% as singletons. Time point in this sample: blood 4 weeks post-SBRT, at nephrectomy. Treatment noted: 15 Gy SBRT to primary tumor, nephrectomy 4 weeks later. The source material was blood, sampled from a patient whose treatment included radiotherapy and nephrectomy. These receptors all stem from a man aged 55 to 70 with renal cell carcinoma.

CDR3 sequence: CASSHGTGWTYEQYF. The CDR3 DNA follows: TGCGCCAGCAGCCACGGGACAGGTTGGACCTACGAGCAGTACTTC. The J gene is TRBJ2-7, the V gene TRBV4-1, with TRBD1 matching over 8 bases. The CDR3 is 15 amino acids. Germline-derived CDR1 and CDR2 are MGHRA and YSYEKL. Unmatched junction bases numbered 6, after V lost 3 bases and J lost 2 bases.

CDR3 coding DNA: TGTGCCAGCAGTTCGGACAGGGAAAGTCAGCCCCAGCATTTT. Translated: CASSSDRESQPQHF. The genes are TRBV6-6 and TRBJ1-5; 8 bases agree with TRBD1. This CDR3 contains 14 residues. V lost 4 bases, J lost 6 bases, and 5 bases stayed unmatched. Looked up from germline, CDR1 is MNHNY and CDR2 is SVGAGI (reference sequence).

J is TRBJ1-5 and V is TRBV19; D call uncertain. V lost 7 bases and J lost 0, with 16 bases in between. Germline V gene data show CDR1 as LNHDA and CDR2 as SQIVND (reference sequence). The CDR3 runs 16 residues. The CDR3 DNA sequence: TGTGCCAGTACCAGCCCCATCACGTATAGCAATCAGCCCCAGCATTTT. Translating it yields CASTSPITYSNQPQHF.

This sequence joins TRBV11-3 and TRBJ2-3; no firm D call. CDR1 is SGHNT, CDR2 YENEEA, per germline. The CDR3 is made up of 14 amino acids. V dropped 1 base and J dropped 3 bases, with 8 bases sitting between them. CDR3 DNA sequence: TGTGCCAGCAGCTTAGGTGCGGCGACAGATACGCAGTATTTT. It specifies CASSLGAATDTQYF.

This clone was found a few times. The rearrangement joins TRBV30 to TRBJ2-7; TRBD1 might be the D (6 bases). Trimming cost V 0 bases and J 6 bases, with 12 bases left between them. The CDR3 has 13 residues. Germline values: CDR1 GTSNPN, CDR2 SVGIG (reference sequence). CDR3 sequence (DNA): TGTGCCTGGAGTGTTTCAGGGGCACGCGAGCAGTACTTC. Encoded protein: CAWSVSGAREQYF.

J is TRBJ1-1 and V is TRBV12-5; D not resolved. Germline V gene lookup returns CDR1 LGHNT and CDR2 FRNRAP. Trimming stripped 3 bases from V and 1 base from J, with 12 bases between. The CDR3 is 15 amino acids. CDR3 in amino acids: CASGFYVSGNTEAFF. The CDR3 bases are TGTGCTAGTGGTTTCTATGTATCCGGGAACACTGAAGCTTTCTTT.

This sequence joins TRBV6-5 and TRBJ1-2; TRBD1 might be the D (5 bases). Per germline, CDR1 MNHEY and CDR2 SVGAGI. V shed 8 bases and J shed 6 bases, with 10 bases lying between them. The CDR3 runs 11 residues. CDR3 sequence (DNA): TGTGCCAGCGGGGCGTTTAATGGCTACACCTTC. It translates to CASGAFNGYTF.

This clone was recorded only once. V usage is TRBV30 and J usage is TRBJ1-2, with a tentative D call TRBD1 (5 bases). Germline V gene data show CDR1 as GTSNPN and CDR2 as SVGIG (reference sequence). V lost 3 bases and J 6 bases, leaving 14 bases between the germline ends. The CDR3 is 13 residues long. CDR3 amino acids: CAWREGRNNGYTF. The DNA for the CDR3 is TGTGCCTGGAGGGAGGGACGGAACAATGGCTACACCTTC. Combining the CDR3 with reference TRBV30 and TRBJ1-2 gives the whole variable domain SQTIHQWPATLVQPVGSPLSLECTVEGTSNPNLYWYRQAAGRGLQLLFYSVGIGQISSEVPQNLSASRPQDRQFILSSKKLLLSDSGFYLCAWREGRNNGYTFGSGTRLTVV.

As to this clone: A junction end diverges from the germline sequence, so it may reflect a read error. The chain uses TRBV6-6 and TRBJ2-7; a weak D match, TRBD2 (7 bases). Germline assignment: CDR1 MNHNY and CDR2 SVGAGI (reference sequence). The CDR3 consists of 14 residues. The CDR3 loop is CASSYSGGEYEQYF. CDR3 sequence (DNA): TGTGCCAGTAGTTACTCGGGGGGCGAGTACGAGCAGTACTTC.

The rearrangement uses TRBV19 and TRBJ2-7; perhaps TRBD1 as D (6 bases). V lost 6 bases to trimming and J lost 3 bases, with 12 bases between them. CDR3 size: 13 residues. Germline assignment: CDR1 LNHDA and CDR2 SQIVND (reference sequence). DNA of the CDR3: TGTGCCAGTAGCCCGGGACAAAACTACGAGCAGTACTTC. Protein sequence: CASSPGQNYEQYF. Filled out from reference TRBV19 and TRBJ2-7, the complete variable domain reads DGGITQSPKYLFRKEGQNVTLSCEQNLNHDAMYWYRQDPGQGLRLIYYSQIVNDFQKGDIAEGYSVSREKKESFPLTVTSAQKNPTAFYLCASSPGQNYEQYFGPGTRLTVT.

This chain joins TRBV27 and TRBJ1-2; possibly TRBD1 for D (6 bases). Per the germline V gene, CDR1 is MNHEY and CDR2 is SMNVEV (reference sequence). The CDR3 length is 16 residues. Deletions cut 4 bases from V and 3 bases from J, with 18 bases between. In nucleotides, the CDR3 is TGTGCCAGCAGTTGGACCGAGAGGGGGGGTTACTATGGCTACACCTTC. It specifies CASSWTERGGYYGYTF.

The gene calls are TRBV6-5 and TRBJ1-1; no clear D gene. The germline V and J ends were trimmed by 0 bases and 0 bases, with 8 bases remaining between them. CDR1 MNHEY and CDR2 SVGAGI come from the germline V gene. The CDR3 contains 15 residues. The CDR3 protein is CASSYSNGMNTEAFF. The CDR3 DNA reads as TGTGCCAGCAGTTACTCGAACGGGATGAACACTGAAGCTTTCTTT.

The gene calls are TRBV5-4 and TRBJ2-5, with 7 positions matching TRBD2. CDR3 size: 14 residues. The germline gives CDR1 SGHNT, CDR2 YYREEE (reference sequence). After removal of 3 bases from V and 2 bases from J, the junction contained 4 bases not matched to a gene. This CDR3 is CASSSGLGQETQYF. As DNA, the CDR3 is TGTGCCAGCAGCTCCGGACTAGGTCAAGAGACCCAGTACTTC.

V and J are TRBV19 and TRBJ2-4; either TRBD1 or TRBD2 may supply D (5 bases each). The V and J ends lost 1 base and 4 bases respectively, with 14 bases between them. Per germline, CDR1 LNHDA and CDR2 SQIVND (reference sequence). The CDR3 contains 16 residues. The CDR3 DNA follows: TGTGCCAGTAGTATAGGGGGGACCATCGGGAAAAACATTCAGTACTTC. Protein sequence: CASSIGGTIGKNIQYF.

CDR3 amino acids: CASSSRTSPNEQFF. The CDR3 DNA reads TGTGCCAGCAGTTCCCGGACTAGCCCCAATGAGCAGTTCTTC. This rearrangement joins TRBV28 to TRBJ2-1, with 8 bases identical to TRBD2. V shed 4 bases, J shed 6 bases, and the junction held 5 bases outside the gene matches. Germline V lookup: CDR1 MDHEN, CDR2 SYDVKM. The CDR3 length is 14 residues.

The J gene is TRBJ1-6, the V gene TRBV2, with D perhaps matching TRBD1 (6 bases). Trimming left V 3 bases short and J 7 bases short, with 7 bases between. CDR1 and CDR2 from the germline V gene are SNHLY and FYNNEI. CDR3 length equals 13 residues. CDR3: CASSEQGNSPLHF. CDR3 in DNA: TGTGCCAGCAGTGAGCAGGGGAATTCACCCCTCCACTTT.

The genes are TRBV9 and TRBJ2-2, with TRBD1 matching over 7 bases. Germline V lookup: CDR1 SGDLS, CDR2 YYNGEE. V dropped 4 bases and J dropped 6; count of bases not matched to a gene: 6. CDR3 length: 14 residues. In nucleotides, the CDR3 is TGTGCCAGCAGCCAGACAGGGAAGGCCGGGGAGCTGTTTTTT. Residues: CASSQTGKAGELFF.

The rearrangement joins TRBV10-3 to TRBJ2-1; D not certain. The germline gives CDR1 ENHRY, CDR2 SYGVKD. This CDR3 is 12 amino acids long. The V end was cut by 1 base, the J end by 6 bases, with 4 bases between. CDR3 nucleotides: TGTGCCATCAGTGAGTATAGCAATGAGCAGTTCTTC. This translates into CAISEYSNEQFF.

This chain joins TRBV27 and TRBJ1-1, with 8 bases that match TRBD1. V gave up 3 bases and J gave up 11 bases; unmatched junction bases: 8. The germline CDR1 and CDR2 sequences are MNHEY and SMNVEV (reference sequence). This CDR3 has 13 amino acids. The CDR3 protein is CASSLPDRGRAFF. CDR3 bases: TGTGCCAGCAGTTTGCCCGACAGGGGACGGGCTTTCTTT.

This chain connects TRBV5-4 to TRBJ2-7, with TRBD1 as a possible D gene (5 bases). Germline V gene data show CDR1 as SGHNT and CDR2 as YYREEE (reference sequence). The V and J ends lost 5 bases and 5 bases respectively, with 20 bases between them. This CDR3 is 15 amino acids long. The CDR3 loop is CASRGPGDTRDEQYF. The CDR3, as DNA: TGTGCCAGCAGGGGGCCGGGCGACACCAGGGACGAGCAGTACTTC. The variable domain in full, with the rest retrieved from reference TRBV5-4 and TRBJ2-7, is ETGVTQSPTHLIKTRGQQVTLRCSSQSGHNTVSWYQQALGQGPQFIFQYYREEENGRGNFPPRFSGLQFPNYSSELNVNALELDDSALYLCASRGPGDTRDEQYFGPGTRLTVT.